The source of this T cell receptor beta chain is a study of PD-L1 blockade in urothelial cancer. Study details: Blood analysis occurred 3 weeks (second dose) and 6 weeks after treatment start.

Some clones are missing from TCRdb's copy, which holds only in-frame ones; the method was immunoSEQ multiplex PCR. The sample holds 95,000 to 100,000 clones, around 87% seen once. V was pared by 4 bases and J by 2 bases, with 15 bases between. The CDR3 is made up of 15 amino acids. Germline CDR1 and CDR2: MRHNA and SNTAGT. Time point specified: pretreatment peripheral blood. Sample numbers ranged from 1 to 8 per patient, encompassing pretreatment and on-treatment collections. Sequencing used PBMCs, obtained around atezolizumab (anti-PD-L1) treatment. The TCR comes from a man aged 55 to 69 with urothelial cancer. The chain uses TRBV6-4 and TRBJ2-7; maybe TRBD2 (6 bases). The CDR3 protein is CASSGGGSPTYEQYF. CDR3 nucleotides: TGTGCCAGCAGTGGCGGAGGGTCACCCACCTACGAGCAGTACTTC.